This T cell receptor (beta chain) emerged from a study of CD8 T cells in ankylosing spondylitis. Regarding the study as a whole: A number of the motif variants had already been described in reactive arthritis synovial fluid and blood. Fewer than ten highly homologous variants made up a TCR beta motif that seemed to typify ankylosing spondylitis blood.

One entry per CDR3 protein results from TCRdb running MiXCR on the 5' RACE reads. The sample carries 200,000 to 250,000 distinct CDR3 sequences, 7% to 10% recorded once. In its sample, this clonotype was seen many times. Antigen: not known. Sequenced: blood, either unsorted or a sorted T cell fraction (not recorded which). The receptor was isolated from a female donor with ankylosing spondylitis or in good health (not recorded which).

The CDR3 is CASRSLGAGGREQYF. Here the CDR3 DNA reads TGTGCCAGCCGCAGTTTAGGGGCAGGTGGTCGCGAGCAGTACTTC. The chain carries TRBV28 and TRBJ2-7; possible D gene TRBD1, 5 bases. V lost 8 bases and J lost 6, with 23 bases in between. In germline, CDR1 is MDHEN, CDR2 SYDVKM. CDR3 length: 15 amino acids.